Each of the 23 T cell receptor beta chains below was sequenced from the same sample in a study of post-analysis software for immune sequencing data. The study, taken as a whole, reports: TRBV5-6, TRBV5-1 and TRBV20-1 were among four or five TRBV segments more frequent in patients than controls.

These receptors' targets are unknown. Researchers reported that TCR beta cDNA libraries carried unique molecular identifiers. TCRdb reprocessed the PCR reads via MiXCR and lists one record per CDR3 protein. The sample contains hundreds of thousands of distinct CDR3 sequences, 44% of which appear only once. Sequencing was done on a sample of blood. All receptors derive from a girl between 10 and 17 years old with multiple sclerosis.

This clonotype was counted a few times. The rearrangement links TRBV29-1 to TRBJ2-1, with 10 bases lining up with TRBD2. V lost 5 bases and J lost 8; bases outside the gene matches: 9. The CDR3 sequence is 14 residues long. Per germline, CDR1 SQVTM and CDR2 ANQGSEA. The CDR3 sequence is CSVTASGSLDEQFF. In DNA, the CDR3 is TGCAGCGTTACGGCTAGCGGGAGTCTAGATGAGCAGTTCTTC.

V gene TRBV20-1 combines with J gene TRBJ2-1; possible D gene TRBD1, 6 bases. CDR3 size: 15 residues. The ends were cut back, 0 bases at V and 5 bases at J, with 14 bases in the middle. Germline values: CDR1 DFQATT, CDR2 SNEGSKA (reference sequence). In DNA, the CDR3 is TGCAGTGCTAGAGATTACAGGGCCGGGGACAATGAGCAGTTCTTC. Translating it yields CSARDYRAGDNEQFF.

The J gene is TRBJ2-5, the V gene TRBV10-3; either TRBD1 or TRBD2 may fit D (5 bases each). V gave up 5 bases and J gave up 7 bases, with 14 bases separating them. Germline values: CDR1 ENHRY, CDR2 SYGVKD. This CDR3 region has 13 residues. In DNA, the CDR3 is TGTGCCATCAGTCCCGGGACCAAACCGACCCAGTACTTC. Its translation is CAISPGTKPTQYF.

The chain recombines TRBV10-2 with TRBJ1-2, with no clear D. Trimming took 2 bases from V and 4 from J, leaving 8 bases between them. The V gene's germline CDR1 is WSHSY and CDR2 SAAADI. The CDR3 has 13 residues. CDR3 nucleotides: TGCGCCAGCAGTGAGCCGAGGGCCTATGGCTACACCTTC. Encoded protein: CASSEPRAYGYTF.

The chain is built from TRBV10-3 and TRBJ2-3, with TRBD1 matching over 9 bases. After removal of 6 bases from V and 4 bases from J, the junction contained 11 bases not matched to a gene. The CDR3 is made up of 16 amino acids. Germline CDR1 ENHRY, CDR2 SYGVKD. In DNA form, the CDR3 reads TGTGCCATCAGCTCATCCCGGGACAGGGAGTCAGATACGCAGTATTTT. Its protein product is CAISSSRDRESDTQYF.

The rearrangement links TRBV12-3 or TRBV12-4 to TRBJ2-1, with D perhaps matching TRBD1 (6 bases). The CDR3 runs to 14 residues. Trimming removed 5 bases from V and 9 bases from J, with 17 bases in between. The CDR3 loop is CASSITRGHGEQFF. The CDR3 DNA is TGTGCCAGCAGTATTACCAGGGGTCACGGTGAGCAGTTCTTC.

This clonotype was picked up a small number of times. The chain has TRBV20-1 and TRBJ1-6; TRBD1 is a possible D gene (6 bases). The germline gives CDR1 DFQATT, CDR2 SNEGSKA (reference sequence). CDR3 length equals 14 residues. Trimming took off 6 bases at V and 9 bases at J, with 18 bases between the two ends. In DNA, the CDR3 is TGCAGTGCCAGGATAGGGGGGGCGTCTTCACCCCTCCACTTT. This encodes CSARIGGASSPLHF.

The genes are TRBV27 and TRBJ2-7; tentative D call: TRBD1 (6 bases). Germline V gene sequence: CDR1 MNHEY, CDR2 SMNVEV (reference sequence). The CDR3 sequence is 13 residues long. Here the CDR3 DNA reads TGTGTCACAGCATACCGGACAGAGTACGAGCAGTACTTC. It encodes CVTAYRTEYEQYF.

The chain joins TRBV2 to TRBJ2-1; D is uncertain. In germline, CDR1 is SNHLY, CDR2 FYNNEI. Between the trimmed V and J ends, which lost 6 bases and 8 bases, there was a span of 8 bases. The CDR3 loop spans 11 amino acids. The CDR3 reads CASRQSYEQFF. The CDR3 nucleotides are TGTGCCAGCAGACAGTCCTATGAGCAGTTCTTC.

This sequence joins TRBV3-1 and TRBJ2-1; 7 bases map to TRBD1. CDR3 length equals 14 residues. Germline V gives CDR1 LGHDT, CDR2 YNNKEL (reference sequence). Losses at the gene ends were 4 bases for V and 8 bases for J; bases not matched to a gene: 8. The CDR3 DNA sequence: TGTGCCAGCAGCCCTGGGACAGTCGACGATGAGCAGTTCTTC. Translating gives CASSPGTVDDEQFF.

V usage is TRBV7-9 and J usage is TRBJ1-2, with a weak D call TRBD1 (6 bases). Germline loops: CDR1 SEHNR, CDR2 FQNEAQ (reference sequence). Trimming removed 4 bases from V and 4 bases from J, with 10 bases in between. The CDR3 runs to 13 residues. This chain's CDR3 is CASSSDSAYGYTF. For the CDR3, the DNA is TGTGCCAGCAGCTCGGACAGTGCCTATGGCTACACCTTC.

This clonotype showed up just once. The genes are TRBV10-2 and TRBJ2-1; 11 positions match TRBD2. Germline V gene data show CDR1 as WSHSY and CDR2 as SAAADI. CDR3 length: 17 amino acids. J lost 2 bases, V lost 8 bases, and 11 bases had no gene match. This CDR3 reads CASGGLAEFSPYNEQFF. The CDR3 DNA is TGCGCCAGCGGGGGACTAGCGGAATTTTCCCCCTACAATGAGCAGTTCTTC.

The gene calls are TRBV6-5 and TRBJ2-3; 7 bases are shared with TRBD1. Germline V gene lookup returns CDR1 MNHEY and CDR2 SVGAGI. This CDR3 is built from 13 residues. After removal of 7 bases from V and 5 bases from J, the junction contained 6 bases not matched to a gene. The CDR3 sequence: CASTDRVGDTQYF. In DNA, the CDR3 is TGTGCCAGCACAGACAGGGTGGGAGATACGCAGTATTTT.

The rearrangement links TRBV12-3 or TRBV12-4 to TRBJ2-3; D is unclear. V lost 6 bases and J lost 4, with 11 bases in between. The CDR3 totals 13 residues. The CDR3 DNA reads TGTGCCAGCAGAACCGTCACAGCAGATACGCAGTATTTT. Its protein product is CASRTVTADTQYF.

This clonotype appeared a few times. This rearrangement joins TRBV12-3 or TRBV12-4 to TRBJ2-5; 9 bases align to TRBD2. The DNA end lines up better with TRBJ2-7; the J call may be wrong. This CDR3 comprises 15 residues. CDR3 protein: CASSPGLAGIYEQYF. The CDR3 bases are TGTGCCAGCAGTCCGGGGCTAGCGGGGATCTACGAGCAGTACTTC.

The chain joins TRBV6-6 to TRBJ1-5, with 7 positions matching TRBD1. Losses at the gene ends were 7 bases for V and 4 bases for J; bases not matched to a gene: 4. The CDR3 sequence is 13 residues long. The germline gives CDR1 MNHNY, CDR2 SVGAGI (reference sequence). CDR3 protein: CASTQQGNQPQHF. The CDR3 DNA reads as TGTGCCAGCACTCAACAGGGGAATCAGCCCCAGCATTTT.

The rearrangement links TRBV12-3 or TRBV12-4 to TRBJ2-7; 9 bases match TRBD1. The CDR3 sequence is 14 residues long. Trimming took 6 bases from V and 3 from J; bases not matched to a gene: 6. The CDR3 loop reads CASRPTGGFYEQYF. In DNA form, the CDR3 reads TGTGCCAGCAGACCCACAGGGGGCTTCTACGAGCAGTACTTC.

This chain joins TRBV3-1 and TRBJ2-1, with D possibly TRBD2 on 6 matching bases. This CDR3 contains 14 residues. Germline CDR1 reads LGHDT; CDR2 reads YNNKEL (reference sequence). V was trimmed by 4 bases and J by 5 bases, leaving 12 bases between them. Here the CDR3 reads CASSRSGGDNEQFF. In DNA, the CDR3 is TGTGCCAGCAGCCGGTCTGGCGGGGACAATGAGCAGTTCTTC.

The rearrangement uses TRBV5-1 and TRBJ2-3, with 14 bases aligning to TRBD2. This CDR3 has 17 amino acids. Trimming cost V 2 bases and J 3 bases; bases outside gene matches: 5. CDR1 is SGHRS, CDR2 YFSETQ, per germline. The CDR3 is CASSFLGTSGRTDTQYF. The DNA for the CDR3 is TGCGCCAGCAGCTTCCTCGGGACTAGCGGGAGAACAGATACGCAGTATTTT.

This clonotype appeared a few times. The chain joins TRBV4-2 to TRBJ2-2; TRBD2 matches at 14 bases. Germline values: CDR1 LGHNA, CDR2 YNFKEQ. Trimming at V came to 0 bases and at J to 6 bases, leaving 0 bases not matched to a gene. The CDR3 is 16 residues long. CDR3 coding DNA: TGTGCCAGCAGCCAAGAGACTAGCGGGGGGGCCGGGGAGCTGTTTTTT. This translates into CASSQETSGGAGELFF.

This clonotype occurred many times. The rearrangement links TRBV6-4 to TRBJ2-3; the D gene is possibly TRBD2 (6 bases). Trimming took 0 bases from V and 2 from J, leaving 6 bases between them. Germline V lookup: CDR1 MRHNA, CDR2 SNTAGT. There are 14 residues in the CDR3. As DNA, the CDR3 is TGTGCCAGCAGTGACTCGCGGGACACAGATACGCAGTATTTT. Its translation is CASSDSRDTDTQYF.

The chain is built from TRBV6-6 and TRBJ1-6; possible D gene TRBD1, 6 bases. This CDR3 is built from 16 residues. Trimming took off 6 bases at V and 6 bases at J, with 18 bases between the two ends. Per germline, CDR1 MNHNY and CDR2 SVGAGI (reference sequence). CDR3 residues: CASRDAGGWGNSPLHF. The CDR3 DNA reads as TGTGCCAGCAGGGACGCGGGGGGCTGGGGTAATTCACCCCTCCACTTT.

This chain uses TRBV5-1 with TRBJ2-7, with D hard to call. Per germline, CDR1 SGHRS and CDR2 YFSETQ. The CDR3 consists of 13 residues. Trimming removed 0 bases from V and 3 bases from J, with 7 bases in between. The CDR3 DNA follows: TGCGCCAGCAGCTTGGATGGTCTCTACGAGCAGTACTTC. Encoded protein: CASSLDGLYEQYF.